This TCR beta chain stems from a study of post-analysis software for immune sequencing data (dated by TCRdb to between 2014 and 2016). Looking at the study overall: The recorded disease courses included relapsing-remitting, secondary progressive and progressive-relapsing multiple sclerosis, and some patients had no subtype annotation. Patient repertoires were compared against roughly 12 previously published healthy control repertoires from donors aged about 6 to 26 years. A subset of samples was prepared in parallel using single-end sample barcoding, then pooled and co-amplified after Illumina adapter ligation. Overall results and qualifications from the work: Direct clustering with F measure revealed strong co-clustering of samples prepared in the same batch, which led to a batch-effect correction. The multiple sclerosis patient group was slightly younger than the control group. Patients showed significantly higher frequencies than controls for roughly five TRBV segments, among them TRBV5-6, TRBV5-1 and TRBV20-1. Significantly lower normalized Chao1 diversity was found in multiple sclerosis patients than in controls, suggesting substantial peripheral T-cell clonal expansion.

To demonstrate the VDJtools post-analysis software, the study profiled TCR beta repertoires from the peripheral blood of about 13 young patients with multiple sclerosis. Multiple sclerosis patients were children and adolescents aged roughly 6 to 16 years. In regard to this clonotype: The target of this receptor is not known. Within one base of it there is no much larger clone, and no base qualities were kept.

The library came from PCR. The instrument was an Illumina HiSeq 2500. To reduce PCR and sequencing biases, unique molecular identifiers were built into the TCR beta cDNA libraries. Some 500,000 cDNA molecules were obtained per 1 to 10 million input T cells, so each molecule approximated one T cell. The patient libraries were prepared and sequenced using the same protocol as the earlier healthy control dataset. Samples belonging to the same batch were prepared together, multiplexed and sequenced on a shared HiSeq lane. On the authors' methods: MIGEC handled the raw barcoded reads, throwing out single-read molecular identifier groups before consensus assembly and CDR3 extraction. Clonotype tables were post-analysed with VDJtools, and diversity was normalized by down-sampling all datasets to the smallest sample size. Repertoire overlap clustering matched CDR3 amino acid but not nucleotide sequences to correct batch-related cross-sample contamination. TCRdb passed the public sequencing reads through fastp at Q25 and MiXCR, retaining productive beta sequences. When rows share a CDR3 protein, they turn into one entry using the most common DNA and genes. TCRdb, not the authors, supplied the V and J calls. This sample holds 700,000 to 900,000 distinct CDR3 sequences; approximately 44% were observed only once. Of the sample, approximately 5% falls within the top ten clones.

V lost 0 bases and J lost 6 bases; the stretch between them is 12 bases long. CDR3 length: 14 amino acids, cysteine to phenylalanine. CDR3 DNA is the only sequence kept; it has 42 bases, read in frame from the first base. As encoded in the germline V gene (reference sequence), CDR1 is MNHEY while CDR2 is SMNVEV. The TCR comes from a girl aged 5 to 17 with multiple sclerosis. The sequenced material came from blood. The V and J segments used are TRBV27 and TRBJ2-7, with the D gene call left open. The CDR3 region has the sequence CASSLSGARLEQYF. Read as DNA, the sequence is TGTGCCAGCAGTTTATCAGGAGCTCGTCTCGAGCAGTACTTC.